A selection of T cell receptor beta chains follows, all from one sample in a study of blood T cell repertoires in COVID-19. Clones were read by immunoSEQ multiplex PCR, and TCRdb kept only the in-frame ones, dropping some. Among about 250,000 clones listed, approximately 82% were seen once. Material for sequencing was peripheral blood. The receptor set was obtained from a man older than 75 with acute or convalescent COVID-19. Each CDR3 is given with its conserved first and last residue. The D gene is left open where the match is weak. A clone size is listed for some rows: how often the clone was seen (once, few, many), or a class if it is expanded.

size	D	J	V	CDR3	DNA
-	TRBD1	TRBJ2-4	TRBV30	CAWSPDRLKNIQYF	TGTGCCTGGAGCCCGGACAGGTTAAAAAACATTCAGTACTTC
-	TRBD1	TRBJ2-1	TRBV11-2	CASSPWRGQGANEQFF	TGTGCCAGCAGCCCATGGCGGGGACAGGGGGCGAATGAGCAGTTCTTC
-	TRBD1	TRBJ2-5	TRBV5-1	CASSSSTGGWGETQYF	TGCGCCAGCAGCTCCTCGACAGGGGGCTGGGGAGAGACCCAGTACTTC
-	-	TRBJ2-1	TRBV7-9	CASSLVPGERDEQFF	TGTGCCAGCAGCTTAGTTCCAGGGGAGAGGGATGAGCAGTTCTTC
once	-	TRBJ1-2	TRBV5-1	CASSLDTSLYGYTF	TGCGCCAGCAGTCTCGACACCTCTCTCTATGGCTACACCTTC
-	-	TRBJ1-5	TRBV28	CASITGSGSNQPQHF	TGTGCCAGCATCACCGGGTCTGGGAGCAATCAGCCCCAGCATTTT
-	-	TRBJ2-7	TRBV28	CASSFGGAPYEQYF	TGTGCCAGCAGTTTCGGCGGGGCGCCCTACGAGCAGTACTTC
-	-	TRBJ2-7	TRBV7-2	CASSLSGNYEQYF	TGTGCCAGCAGCTTGTCAGGGAACTACGAGCAGTACTTC
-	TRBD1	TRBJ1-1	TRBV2	CASSITGGVRNTEAFF	TGTGCCAGCAGCATAACAGGGGGCGTTAGGAACACTGAAGCTTTCTTT
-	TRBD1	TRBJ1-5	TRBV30	CAWTRTGGGNQPQHF	TGTGCCTGGACCCGGACAGGGGGGGGCAATCAGCCCCAGCATTTT
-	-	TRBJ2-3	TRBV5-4	CASSFSPQGGTDTQYF	TGTGCCAGCAGCTTTTCCCCCCAGGGTGGGACAGATACGCAGTATTTT
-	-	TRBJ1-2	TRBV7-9	CASSPGVLQGYTF	TGTGCCAGCAGCCCGGGGGTCTTGCAAGGCTACACCTTC
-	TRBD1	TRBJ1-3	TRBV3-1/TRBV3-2	CASSPGQGGNTIYF	TGTGCCAGCAGCCCTGGACAGGGGGGAAACACCATATATTTT
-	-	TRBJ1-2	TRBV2	CASSAINYGYTF	TGTGCCAGCAGCGCGATTAACTATGGCTACACCTTC
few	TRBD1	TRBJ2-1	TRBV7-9	CASSQERNRPGQIYNEQFF	TGTGCCAGCAGCCAAGAGAGGAACCGTCCGGGACAGATATACAATGAGCAGTTCTTC
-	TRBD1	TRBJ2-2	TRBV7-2	CASSRDRATGELFF	TGTGCCAGCAGCAGGGACAGAGCAACCGGGGAGCTGTTTTTT
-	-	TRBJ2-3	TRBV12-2	CASRLVRDRGTDTQYF	TGTGCAAGTCGCTTAGTTCGGGACAGGGGAACTGATACGCAGTATTTT
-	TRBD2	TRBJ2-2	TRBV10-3	CAISFGRVSNTGELFF	TGTGCCATCAGTTTCGGGAGGGTCTCCAACACCGGGGAGCTGTTTTTT
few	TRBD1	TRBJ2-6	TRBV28	CASVGTASGANVLTF	TGTGCCAGCGTGGGGACAGCCTCTGGGGCCAACGTCCTGACTTTC
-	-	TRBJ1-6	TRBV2	CASSVAGHYNSPLHF	TGTGCCAGCAGTGTGGCAGGTCACTATAATTCACCCCTCCACTTT
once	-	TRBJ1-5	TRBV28	CASSKHTLGGPAQHF	TGTGCCAGCAGTAAGCACACACTCGGAGGACCTGCCCAGCATTTT
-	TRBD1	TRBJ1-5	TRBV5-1	CASSLEGGQPQHF	TGCGCCAGCAGCTTGGAAGGGGGCCAGCCCCAGCATTTT
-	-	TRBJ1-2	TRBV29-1	CSAHTTDNYGYTF	TGCAGCGCCCATACGACAGATAACTATGGCTACACCTTC
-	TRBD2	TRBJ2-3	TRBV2	CASTGLAGGGDTQYF	TGTGCCAGCACAGGACTAGCGGGAGGAGGAGATACGCAGTATTTT
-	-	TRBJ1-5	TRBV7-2	CASSPGGASNQPQHF	TGTGCCAGCAGCCCAGGAGGGGCAAGCAATCAGCCCCAGCATTTT
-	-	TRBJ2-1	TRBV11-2	CASSSTSGFVDEQFF	TGTGCCAGCAGCTCAACCAGCGGTTTTGTGGATGAGCAGTTCTTC
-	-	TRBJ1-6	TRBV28	CASWLSYNSPLHF	TGTGCCAGCTGGCTCTCCTATAATTCACCCCTCCACTTT
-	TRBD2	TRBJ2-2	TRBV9	CASSTPPGLVYTGELFF	TGTGCCAGCAGCACCCCCCCGGGACTAGTGTACACCGGGGAGCTGTTTTTT
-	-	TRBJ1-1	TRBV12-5	CASGSVPGVRWGSPEAFF	TGTGCTAGTGGTTCCGTCCCCGGGGTACGGTGGGGAAGTCCTGAAGCTTTCTTT
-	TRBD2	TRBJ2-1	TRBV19	CASSGSGTSGSAEQFF	TGTGCCAGTAGTGGATCCGGGACTAGCGGGTCGGCGGAGCAGTTCTTC
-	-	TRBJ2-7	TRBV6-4	CASSDSERGEQYF	TGTGCCAGCAGTGACTCAGAGAGAGGCGAGCAGTACTTC
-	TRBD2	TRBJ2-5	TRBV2	CASSHPGGLETQYF	TGTGCCAGCAGTCATCCGGGGGGTCTCGAGACCCAGTACTTC
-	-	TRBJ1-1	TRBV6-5	CASSYSGRLNTEAFF	TGTGCCAGCAGTTACTCGGGCAGACTAAACACTGAAGCTTTCTTT
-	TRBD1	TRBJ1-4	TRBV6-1	CASSDSDRGRVTNEKLFF	TGTGCCAGCAGTGATTCGGACAGGGGGCGCGTGACTAATGAAAAACTGTTTTTT
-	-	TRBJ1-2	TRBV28	CASTRGGPPLGYGYTF	TGTGCCAGCACCCGGGGGGGCCCCCCACTGGGCTATGGCTACACCTTC
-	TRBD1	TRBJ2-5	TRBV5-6	CASSAEPGQDYLETQYF	TGTGCCAGCAGCGCAGAACCGGGACAGGACTACCTAGAGACCCAGTACTTC
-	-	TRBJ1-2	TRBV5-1	CASSLAGPPGDGYTF	TGCGCCAGCAGCTTGGCGGGACCCCCGGGGGATGGCTACACCTTC
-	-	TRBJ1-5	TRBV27	CASSLLGNQPQHF	TGTGCCAGCAGTTTACTCGGTAATCAGCCCCAGCATTTT
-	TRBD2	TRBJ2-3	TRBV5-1	CASSAGLAGGAEGLDTQYF	TGCGCCAGCAGCGCCGGACTAGCGGGAGGGGCTGAAGGGTTAGATACGCAGTATTTT
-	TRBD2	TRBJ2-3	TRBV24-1	CATSDTRGLAGGDHTDTQYF	TGTGCCACCAGTGACACCCGCGGACTAGCGGGAGGGGATCACACAGATACGCAGTATTTT
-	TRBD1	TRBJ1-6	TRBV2	CASSKQGATNSPLHF	TGTGCCAGCAGTAAACAGGGGGCTACTAATTCACCCCTCCACTTT
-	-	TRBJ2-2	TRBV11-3	CASSLDVGELFF	TGTGCCAGCAGCTTAGACGTCGGGGAGCTGTTTTTT
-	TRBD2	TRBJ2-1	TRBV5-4	CASSSQTSGRRDEQFF	TGTGCCAGCAGCAGCCAGACTAGCGGGAGAAGGGATGAGCAGTTCTTC